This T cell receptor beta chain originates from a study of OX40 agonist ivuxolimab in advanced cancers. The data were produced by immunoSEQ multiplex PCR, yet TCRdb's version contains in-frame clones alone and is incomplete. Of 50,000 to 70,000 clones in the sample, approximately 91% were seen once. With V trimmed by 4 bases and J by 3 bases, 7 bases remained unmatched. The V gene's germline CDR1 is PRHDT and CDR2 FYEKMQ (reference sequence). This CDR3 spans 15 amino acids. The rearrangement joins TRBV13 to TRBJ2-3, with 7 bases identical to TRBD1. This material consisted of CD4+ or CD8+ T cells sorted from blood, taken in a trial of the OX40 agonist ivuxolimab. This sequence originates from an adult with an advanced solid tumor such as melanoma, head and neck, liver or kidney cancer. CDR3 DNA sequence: TGTGCCAGCAGCTCCTCGACAGGGTTGACAGATACGCAGTATTTT. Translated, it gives CASSSSTGLTDTQYF.